This paragraph covers one T cell receptor (beta chain) sequence. Trimming left V 1 base short and J 7 bases short, with 16 bases between. The germline V gene has CDR1 SGHVS and CDR2 FQNEAQ. The CDR3 is 15 amino acids. This entry is derived from a study of T cells after yellow fever vaccination. Each CDR3 protein gets one entry after TCRdb re-called the 5' RACE reads with MiXCR. This sample carries approximately 580,000 distinct CDR3 sequences, approximately 16% of them seen once, and the ten largest clones take roughly a sixth. The source was PBMCs, collected about 5 days after the first yellow fever vaccination. The chain is built from TRBV7-8 and TRBJ1-2; D is unresolved. This TCR came from a young man who received the YFV17D yellow fever vaccine. The CDR3: CASSLEGRLNAGYTF. CDR3 nucleotide sequence: TGTGCCAGCAGCTTAGAAGGACGGCTAAACGCTGGCTACACCTTC.